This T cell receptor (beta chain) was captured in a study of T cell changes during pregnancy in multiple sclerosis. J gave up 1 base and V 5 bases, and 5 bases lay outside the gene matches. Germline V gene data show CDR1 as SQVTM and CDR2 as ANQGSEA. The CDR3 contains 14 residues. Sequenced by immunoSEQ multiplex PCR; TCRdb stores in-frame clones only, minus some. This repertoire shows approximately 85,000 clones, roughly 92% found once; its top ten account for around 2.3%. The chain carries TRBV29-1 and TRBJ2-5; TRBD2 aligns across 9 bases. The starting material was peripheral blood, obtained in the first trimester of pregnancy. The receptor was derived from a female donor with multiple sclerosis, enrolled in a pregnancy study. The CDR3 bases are TGCAGCGTTTTACCAGCGGGGGGCCAAGAGACCCAGTACTTC. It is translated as CSVLPAGGQETQYF.